The entry below describes one T cell receptor beta chain. The target of this receptor is not known. No per-base quality is available; no much larger clone lies one base away. Receptors were amplified or captured by PCR. TCRdb names Illumina HiSeq 2500 as the instrument used. TCR library preparation used molecular barcoding, with unique molecular identifiers applied to normalize quantification of the TCRbeta repertoire. The public reads were run again by TCRdb, first through fastp at Q25 and then through MiXCR, and only productive beta chains were kept. Every entry covers one CDR3 protein and lists the most common genes and DNA from its rows. The sample table lists roughly 180,000 distinct CDR3 sequences, 11% of them with a count of one. The ten largest clones take up approximately 13% of the sample. The treatment or condition label for this specimen denotes: allogeneic hematopoietic cell transplantation with graft depleted of TCRalphabeta T cells and CD19 B cells. The transplant recipients were children given TCRalphabeta/CD19-depleted allogeneic hematopoietic cell grafts.

This specimen comes from a study of T-cell reconstitution after alpha-beta-depleted transplantation in children (dated by TCRdb to 2016 to 2017). Some background on the complete study: The study quantitatively tracked T-cell immune reconstitution after TCRalphabeta/CD19-depleted allogeneic hematopoietic cell transplantation in children using TCR repertoire profiling. Broad study findings and their caveats: In some patients, the high TCRbeta diversity seen at day 60 was put down to recipient T cells and intrathymic progenitors that had survived conditioning. Apparently early alphabetaT-cell count recovery about two months after transplant reportedly relied on only several hundred rapidly expanded clones derived from non-depleted graft cells. Over subsequent months, a decline in hyperexpanded clone frequencies was noted, and after one year, T-cell counts and TCRbeta diversity were mostly ascribed to newly produced T cells.

The CDR3, cysteine through phenylalanine, is 15 amino acids long. Only the CDR3 region is kept as DNA, spanning 45 bases read in frame from base 1. CDR1 and CDR2 (SEHNR, FQNEAQ) derive from the germline V gene (reference sequence). V loses 7 bases of germline sequence and J loses 4 bases, and the interval between the two ends is 19 bases. This sample comprised PBMCs, obtained before TCRalphabeta/CD19-depleted stem cell transplant. The clonotype comes from a boy aged 2 to 10 with acute myeloid leukemia, due to receive a stem cell transplant. The rearranged segments are TRBV7-9 and TRBJ2-5; the D gene cannot be resolved beyond TRBD1 or TRBD2, each matching 6 bases. The sequenced DNA is TGTGCCAGCACCCTACTTGGGGGGCCGCGAGAGACCCAGTACTTC. It specifies CASTLLGGPRETQYF.